These T cell receptor beta chains were read from a single sample in a study of vaccination effects on CD4 cells after COVID-19. The antigens of these receptors remain unknown. Measured with immunoSEQ multiplex PCR; TCRdb has only the in-frame clones, and not every one. The sample lists approximately 70,000 clones, around 67% occurring once. The sample in question was CD4+ T cells from PBMCs cultured without peptide, obtained after COVID-19 vaccination. The receptors were gathered from a human donor who received a COVID-19 vaccine. CDR3s include the opening cysteine and the closing phenylalanine or tryptophan. D genes are given only for firm matches. Size tells how often a clone was seen (once, few, many) or the class of an expanded clone, and some rows leave it out.

d_call: TRBD2
cdr3_length: 18
clone_size: .
v_call: TRBV5-1
j_call: TRBJ2-6
cdr3_aa: CASTPSGGAPSGANVLTF
cdr3_nt: TGCGCCAGCACCCCTAGCGGGGGGGCCCCCTCTGGGGCCAACGTCCTGACTTTC

d_call: .
cdr3_length: 12
clone_size: .
v_call: TRBV6-5
j_call: TRBJ1-2
cdr3_aa: CASKGGIYGYTF
cdr3_nt: TGTGCCAGCAAGGGCGGAATCTATGGCTACACCTTC

d_call: .
cdr3_length: 17
clone_size: few
v_call: TRBV9
j_call: TRBJ2-1
cdr3_aa: CASSVNPGPQGNNEQFF
cdr3_nt: TGTGCCAGCAGCGTAAACCCGGGACCCCAGGGGAACAATGAGCAGTTCTTC

d_call: .
cdr3_length: 14
clone_size: .
v_call: TRBV7-2
j_call: TRBJ2-5
cdr3_aa: CASSSFGLEETQYF
cdr3_nt: TGTGCCAGCAGCTCCTTCGGACTGGAAGAGACCCAGTACTTC

d_call: .
cdr3_length: 15
clone_size: .
v_call: TRBV7-8
j_call: TRBJ2-1
cdr3_aa: CASSLRLKSYNEQFF
cdr3_nt: TGTGCCAGCAGCTTAAGGCTGAAATCCTACAATGAGCAGTTCTTC

d_call: TRBD1
cdr3_length: 15
clone_size: few
v_call: TRBV6-5
j_call: TRBJ2-5
cdr3_aa: CASRLVGQAGETQYF
cdr3_nt: TGTGCCAGCAGATTGGTTGGACAGGCTGGGGAGACCCAGTACTTC

d_call: TRBD1
cdr3_length: 14
clone_size: .
v_call: TRBV2
j_call: TRBJ2-5
cdr3_aa: CASQGTGKQETQYF
cdr3_nt: TGTGCCAGCCAAGGGACAGGTAAACAAGAGACCCAGTACTTC

d_call: .
cdr3_length: 16
clone_size: once
v_call: TRBV19
j_call: TRBJ2-1
cdr3_aa: CASSTGSAGFYNEQFF
cdr3_nt: TGTGCCAGTAGTACCGGCAGCGCGGGGTTCTACAATGAGCAGTTCTTC

d_call: TRBD1
cdr3_length: 16
clone_size: .
v_call: TRBV7-3
j_call: TRBJ2-6
cdr3_aa: CASSLGQGFGANVLTF
cdr3_nt: TGTGCCAGCAGCTTGGGACAGGGGTTCGGGGCCAACGTCCTGACTTTC

d_call: .
cdr3_length: 14
clone_size: .
v_call: TRBV5-1
j_call: TRBJ2-3
cdr3_aa: CASSLEEIADTQYF
cdr3_nt: TGCGCCAGCAGCTTGGAAGAGATAGCAGATACGCAGTATTTT

d_call: .
cdr3_length: 12
clone_size: .
v_call: TRBV2
j_call: TRBJ2-3
cdr3_aa: CASSEGADTQYF
cdr3_nt: TGTGCCAGCAGTGAAGGGGCAGATACGCAGTATTTT

d_call: .
cdr3_length: 14
clone_size: .
v_call: TRBV2
j_call: TRBJ2-2
cdr3_aa: CASSTGGRTGELFF
cdr3_nt: TGTGCCAGCAGTACGGGGGGCAGAACCGGGGAGCTGTTTTTT

d_call: .
cdr3_length: 13
clone_size: once
v_call: TRBV12-3/TRBV12-4
j_call: TRBJ1-2
cdr3_aa: CASSERGPYGYTF
cdr3_nt: TGTGCCAGCAGTGAGCGGGGACCTTATGGCTACACCTTC

d_call: TRBD1
cdr3_length: 15
clone_size: .
v_call: TRBV24-1
j_call: TRBJ2-1
cdr3_aa: CATSARTGEKNEQFF
cdr3_nt: TGTGCCACCAGTGCACGGACAGGGGAAAAGAATGAGCAGTTCTTC

d_call: .
cdr3_length: 16
clone_size: .
v_call: TRBV18
j_call: TRBJ1-2
cdr3_aa: CASSPVKEQRNYGYTF
cdr3_nt: TGTGCCAGCTCACCAGTGAAGGAGCAACGGAACTATGGCTACACCTTC

d_call: TRBD1
cdr3_length: 16
clone_size: .
v_call: TRBV4-1
j_call: TRBJ2-3
cdr3_aa: CASSQDDRVSADTQYF
cdr3_nt: TGCGCCAGCAGCCAAGATGACAGGGTCTCGGCAGATACGCAGTATTTT